This paragraph reports one T cell receptor (beta chain). Its antigen is unidentified. During the collection period, no donor immune events like infections were recorded. The data stem from a study of identifying expanded T cells in peripheral blood. Whole-study findings and limits: Approximately 1.1 clones differed between technical replicates, versus around 15 and 19 over time. Roughly 2-week clone count variance significantly increased as total template count grew.

TCRdb keeps only in-frame clones here, not all; method: immunoSEQ multiplex PCR. Of approximately 86,000 clones listed, roughly 81% are singletons. The V and J ends lost 0 bases and 3 bases respectively, with 13 bases between them. This CDR3 is 15 amino acids long. Germline V lookup: CDR1 SQVTM, CDR2 ANQGSEA. Sequenced: blood. The genes are TRBV29-1 and TRBJ2-3; maybe TRBD1 (5 bases). This TCR came from a person between 18 and 75 years old in good health. CDR3 protein: CSVEDWRQLTDTQYF. DNA for the CDR3: TGCAGCGTTGAAGATTGGAGACAGCTAACAGATACGCAGTATTTT.